One sample yielded the 12 T cell receptor beta chains listed below, sequenced in a study of blood T cells in healthy people across ages. A J-beta primer mix and a sample-barcoded 5' primer were used in a second PCR of about 7 to 12 cycles. TCRdb called the 5' RACE reads again in MiXCR, with one record for every CDR3 protein. The sample holds about 1,400,000 distinct CDR3 sequences, 35% to 45% seen once. The sample consisted of blood. These receptors came from a woman in her late teens or twenties in good health.

V is TRBV14 and J is TRBJ2-7, with D uncertain. CDR1 and CDR2 from the germline V gene are SGHDN and FVKESK. The CDR3 covers 14 residues. The V end was cut by 5 bases, the J end by 2 bases, with 13 bases between. CDR3 in DNA: TGTGCCAGCAGCGCCGTTGACGCAACCTACGAGCAGTACTTC. It yields the protein CASSAVDATYEQYF.

This clonotype showed up just a few times. The chain recombines TRBV6-5 with TRBJ1-1; no clear D gene. The length of the CDR3 is 15 residues. V gave up 0 bases and J gave up 8 bases, with 16 bases separating them. Germline V gene data show CDR1 as MNHEY and CDR2 as SVGAGI. The CDR3 sequence is CASSYSNGRAVEAFF. The CDR3 DNA reads as TGTGCCAGCAGTTACTCGAATGGGCGGGCAGTAGAAGCTTTCTTT.

The V gene is TRBV3-1, the J gene TRBJ2-5; D perhaps matches TRBD1 (6 bases). Trimming took off 4 bases at V and 11 bases at J, with 20 bases between the two ends. The CDR3 has 14 residues. Germline CDR1 and CDR2: LGHDT and YNNKEL (reference sequence). The CDR3: CASSPRQAGREQYF. CDR3 bases: TGTGCCAGCAGCCCGAGACAGGCCGGTAGGGAGCAGTACTTC.

This chain uses TRBV6-1 with TRBJ1-5; possibly TRBD1 for D (6 bases). The CDR3 contains 14 residues. The germline gives CDR1 MNHNS, CDR2 SASEGT. V was pared by 6 bases and J by 6 bases, with 15 bases between. In nucleotides, the CDR3 is TGTGCCAGCAGGCCACACAGGGAAGGTCAGCCCCAGCATTTT. It specifies CASRPHREGQPQHF.

The chain has TRBV9 and TRBJ2-1; perhaps TRBD1 as D (5 bases). The CDR3 is 16 residues long. Germline-derived CDR1 and CDR2 are SGDLS and YYNGEE. Trimming shortened V by 0 bases and J by 0 bases, and 10 bases separated the two germline ends. The CDR3 is CASSVEVRGSYNEQFF. In DNA form, the CDR3 reads TGTGCCAGCAGCGTAGAAGTTAGGGGCTCCTACAATGAGCAGTTCTTC.

The chain uses TRBV20-1 and TRBJ2-2; a possible D gene is TRBD1 (6 bases). CDR1 is DFQATT, CDR2 SNEGSKA, per germline (reference sequence). Trimming removed 3 bases at V and 6 bases at J, with 8 bases between. The CDR3 length is 12 residues. The CDR3 sequence: CSASNRAGELFF. The CDR3, as DNA: TGCAGTGCTAGTAACAGGGCCGGGGAGCTGTTTTTT.

This sequence joins TRBV30 and TRBJ2-1, with TRBD2 matching over 8 bases. The ends lost 0 bases at V and 4 bases at J; junction bases unmatched: 5. The CDR3 totals 15 residues. CDR1 and CDR2 (germline): GTSNPN, SVGIG (reference sequence). The CDR3 spells CAWSVIGTRYNEQFF. The DNA for the CDR3 is TGTGCCTGGAGTGTAATCGGGACTAGGTACAATGAGCAGTTCTTC.

This clonotype was recorded once. This chain connects TRBV30 to TRBJ1-3, with D unresolved. Germline CDR1 and CDR2: GTSNPN and SVGIG (reference sequence). The CDR3 length is 13 residues. With 6 bases removed from V and 0 bases from J, the gap between germline ends came to 9 bases. CDR3 amino acids: CACYVISGNTIYF. DNA for the CDR3: TGTGCCTGCTATGTGATCTCTGGAAACACCATATATTTT.

In its sample, this clonotype was seen a few times. The genes are TRBV7-9 and TRBJ2-4; tentatively, D is TRBD2 (6 bases). The V end was cut by 2 bases, the J end by 2 bases, with 10 bases between. This CDR3 spans 15 amino acids. Germline CDR1 reads SEHNR; CDR2 reads FQNEAQ (reference sequence). CDR3 bases: TGTGCCAGCAGCTTAAGTGGGGGGTCCAAAAACATTCAGTACTTC. Protein sequence: CASSLSGGSKNIQYF.

CDR3 sequence (DNA): TGTGCCAAGGCCACGACTAGCTCAATGGGAAATGAGCAGTTCTTC. It encodes CAKATTSSMGNEQFF. The chain recombines TRBV3-1 with TRBJ2-1; TRBD2 matches 7 bases. This CDR3 has 15 residues. Looked up from germline, CDR1 is LGHDT and CDR2 is YNNKEL (reference sequence). With V trimmed by 10 bases and J by 7 bases, 16 bases remained unmatched.

This clonotype was seen more than once but under ten times. This chain links TRBV20-1 with TRBJ2-5, with D possibly TRBD2 on 5 matching bases. CDR1 is DFQATT and CDR2 is SNEGSKA in the germline V gene (reference sequence). The CDR3 loop spans 14 amino acids. Trimming took off 0 bases at V and 4 bases at J, with 12 bases between the two ends. CDR3 sequence: CSARDPDWGETQYF. The CDR3, as DNA: TGCAGTGCTAGAGATCCGGACTGGGGAGAGACCCAGTACTTC.

This chain connects TRBV21-1 to TRBJ2-3; TRBD1 was called by the table and not checked on the DNA. TRBV21-1 constitutes a pseudogene. The CDR3 loop spans 14 amino acids. This CDR3 is CASSKGSKGDTQYF. CDR3 coding DNA: TGTGCCAGCAGCAAAGGGAGCAAGGGGGATACGCAGTATTTT.